This entry lists 6 T cell receptor beta chains sequenced from one sample in a study of blood T cell repertoires in COVID-19. Here immunoSEQ multiplex PCR was the method, and the copy in TCRdb shows in-frame clones only, minus some. The data contain more than 250,000 clones, more than 80% of them singletons. Specimen: peripheral blood. The receptors were sampled from a woman aged 45-60 years with COVID-19, enrolled during active disease.

The V gene is TRBV7-2, the J gene TRBJ2-7, with D possibly being TRBD2 (5 bases). The CDR3 covers 15 residues. Trimming pared 2 bases from V and 6 bases from J, leaving 17 bases between. The V gene's germline CDR1 is SGHTA and CDR2 FQGNSA. CDR3 coding DNA: TGTGCCAGCAGCTTATTTCAGACTATAGTACGCGAGCAGTACTTC. Amino acids: CASSLFQTIVREQYF. The whole variable domain, remainder taken from reference TRBV7-2 and TRBJ2-7, is GAGVSQSPSNKVTEKGKDVELRCDPISGHTALYWYRQSLGQGLEFLIYFQGNSAPDKSGLPSDRFSAERTGGSVSTLTIQRTQQEDSAVYLCASSLFQTIVREQYFGPGTRLTVT.

The rearrangement joins TRBV29-1 to TRBJ2-3, with 11 bases lining up with TRBD2. CDR3 length: 15 residues. V lost 7 bases to trimming and J lost 9 bases; unmatched junction nucleotides: 15. Germline V CDR1 and CDR2: SQVTM, ANQGSEA. In DNA form, the CDR3 reads TGCAGCGCTCGACCCATAGCGGGAGGGAGTCAGACGCAGTATTTT. Protein: CSARPIAGGSQTQYF.

The V call is TRBV7-2, the J call TRBJ2-1, with 9 bases fitting TRBD2. CDR1 and CDR2 from the germline V gene are SGHTA and FQGNSA. The trim removed 4 bases at V and 0 bases at J, leaving 13 bases unmatched. The CDR3 consists of 19 residues. This chain's CDR3 is CASSSGLARPQRSYNEQFF. DNA of the CDR3: TGTGCCAGCAGCTCGGGACTAGCCCGCCCCCAACGCTCCTACAATGAGCAGTTCTTC.

This rearrangement joins TRBV5-1 to TRBJ1-1; D is possibly TRBD1 (5 bases). V lost 4 bases and J lost 1, with 14 bases in between. The CDR3 runs to 15 residues. The germline CDR1 and CDR2 sequences are SGHRS and YFSETQ. CDR3 DNA: TGCGCCAGCAGCACTGACAGCAGTAAGAACACTGAAGCTTTCTTT. Translation: CASSTDSSKNTEAFF.

This chain joins TRBV30 and TRBJ1-1; D remains unclear. V was cut by 5 bases and J by 7 bases, with 14 bases left in between. The V gene's germline CDR1 is GTSNPN and CDR2 SVGIG (reference sequence). This CDR3 spans 12 amino acids. The CDR3 DNA reads as TGTGCCTGGTGCCCCGGGAGAGGTGAAGCTTTCTTT. This encodes CAWCPGRGEAFF.

This rearrangement joins TRBV11-2 to TRBJ2-5; TRBD1 might be the D (6 bases). The V end lost 1 base, the J end lost 8 bases, and 17 bases lay between the germline ends. The length of the CDR3 is 15 residues. Looked up from germline, CDR1 is SGHAT and CDR2 is FQNNGV. The CDR3 spells CASSLAASDRTTQYF. The CDR3 DNA reads TGTGCCAGCAGCTTAGCGGCCAGTGACAGGACCACCCAGTACTTC.